This TCR beta chain was sequenced for a study of OX40 agonist ivuxolimab in advanced cancers. At the level of the study: Previous treatment with anti-PD-1, anti-PD-L1 or anti-CTLA-4 therapy was allowed; 40% had received some.

Notes on the study in general: Low normalized T-cell clonal expansion was also seen in some nonresponders.

CDR3 length: 16 amino acids. Germline-derived CDR1 and CDR2 are SGHVS and FNYEAQ. The junction had 8 bases not matched to a gene; V was cut back by 5 bases and J by 4 bases. The table came from immunoSEQ multiplex PCR; TCRdb's copy has only in-frame clones and leaves some out. The sample has around 84,000 clones; 94% are singletons. On this clone: Its specificity is unknown.

This TCR derives from an adult with an advanced solid tumor such as melanoma, head and neck, liver or kidney cancer. The source was CD4+ or CD8+ T cells sorted from blood, collected in a trial of the OX40 agonist ivuxolimab. The chain employs TRBV7-6 and TRBJ2-1, with 10 bases matching TRBD1. The CDR3 DNA reads TGTGCCAGCAGCATACGACAGGGGGCGTTTTACAATGAGCAGTTCTTC. It is translated as CASSIRQGAFYNEQFF.